This is a list of T cell receptor beta chains from one sample in a study of blood T cell repertoires in COVID-19. Assay used: immunoSEQ multiplex PCR; TCRdb lists only in-frame clones, some missing. The sample holds about 210,000 clones, 70% to 90% seen once. Sequenced input: peripheral blood. These receptor sequences come from a woman aged 40 to 50 with acute or convalescent COVID-19. The CDR3 runs from the conserved cysteine through the conserved F or W. A D gene is named only where the DNA matches it firmly. Size tells how often a clone was seen (once, few, many) or the class of an expanded clone, and some rows leave it out.

clone_size,v_call,d_call,j_call,cdr3_aa,cdr3_nt
NA,TRBV11-2,NA,TRBJ2-5,CASSQGLGRETQYF,TGTGCCAGCAGCCAGGGGTTAGGGCGGGAGACCCAGTACTTC
NA,TRBV6-6,NA,TRBJ1-1,CASSYRSTEAFF,TGTGCCAGCAGTTACCGTTCCACTGAAGCTTTCTTT
NA,TRBV5-1,NA,TRBJ2-2,CASSLTTTGELFF,TGCGCCAGCAGCTTGACTACAACCGGGGAGCTGTTTTTT
once,TRBV7-9,NA,TRBJ1-1,CASSLEAGGQVAFF,TGTGCCAGCAGCTTAGAGGCGGGCGGGCAGGTAGCTTTCTTT
NA,TRBV5-1,TRBD2,TRBJ2-3,CASSLGLAGDTQYF,TGCGCCAGCAGCTTGGGGCTAGCGGGGGATACGCAGTATTTT
NA,TRBV10-3,NA,TRBJ1-1,CAILRMPQEEAFF,TGTGCCATTCTTCGGATGCCACAGGAGGAAGCTTTCTTT
NA,TRBV10-1,NA,TRBJ1-2,CASSRQSNYGYTF,TGCGCCAGCAGTAGACAGTCTAACTATGGCTACACCTTC
NA,TRBV2,TRBD1,TRBJ2-2,CASSEARGLVGELFF,TGTGCCAGCAGTGAAGCCAGGGGGCTTGTGGGGGAGCTGTTTTTT
NA,TRBV24-1,TRBD1,TRBJ1-2,CATSDRTGTANYGYTF,TGTGCCACCAGTGATCGCACCGGGACAGCTAACTATGGCTACACCTTC
NA,TRBV4-2,NA,TRBJ2-3,CASSRIGSGTDTQYF,TGTGCCAGCAGCCGCATCGGGAGCGGCACAGATACGCAGTATTTT
NA,TRBV2,NA,TRBJ1-5,CASSQGALNQPQHF,TGTGCCAGCAGTCAAGGAGCACTCAATCAGCCCCAGCATTTT
NA,TRBV10-2,NA,TRBJ1-2,CATRKEVKTSQRGYGYTF,TGCGCCACACGGAAGGAGGTTAAGACTTCTCAACGGGGATATGGCTACACCTTC
once,TRBV5-4,NA,TRBJ2-3,CASSFGSWQDTQYF,TGTGCCAGCAGCTTCGGGAGCTGGCAGGATACGCAGTATTTT
NA,TRBV10-2,TRBD1,TRBJ1-1,CASSESRTGGITEAFF,TGCGCCAGCAGTGAGTCGAGGACAGGGGGTATCACTGAAGCTTTCTTT
NA,TRBV24-1,TRBD1,TRBJ1-2,CATSDFRQGFGGYTF,TGTGCCACCAGTGATTTCCGACAGGGTTTTGGTGGCTACACCTTC
NA,TRBV7-8,TRBD2,TRBJ2-5,CASSLVSAGDEETQYF,TGTGCCAGCAGCTTAGTTTCAGCGGGGGACGAGGAGACCCAGTACTTC
NA,TRBV6-5,NA,TRBJ1-1,CASSSRRQGGTEAFF,TGTGCCAGCAGTTCCCGTAGGCAGGGTGGTACTGAAGCTTTCTTT
NA,TRBV10-2,TRBD1,TRBJ1-1,CASQQGTLNTEAFF,TGCGCCAGTCAACAGGGGACGCTGAACACTGAAGCTTTCTTT
NA,TRBV29-1,TRBD1,TRBJ1-1,CSAVTGVTEAFF,TGCAGCGCCGTAACAGGGGTTACTGAAGCTTTCTTT
NA,TRBV6-6,NA,TRBJ1-1,CASTRGNTEAFF,TGTGCCAGCACCCGGGGGAACACTGAAGCTTTCTTT
NA,TRBV2,NA,TRBJ1-2,CASRADGGVWGYTF,TGTGCCAGCAGAGCGGACGGAGGCGTCTGGGGCTACACCTTC
NA,TRBV10-3,TRBD1,TRBJ1-6,CAISTDREYDSPLHF,TGTGCCATCAGCACGGACAGGGAGTACGATTCACCCCTCCACTTT
NA,TRBV5-8,TRBD1,TRBJ2-3,CASSQLTGGATDTQYF,TGTGCCAGCAGCCAACTTACAGGGGGCGCAACAGATACGCAGTATTTT
NA,TRBV10-3,TRBD2,TRBJ2-2,CAIQGRAGGDTGELFF,TGTGCCATCCAGGGAAGAGCGGGGGGAGACACCGGGGAGCTGTTTTTT
NA,TRBV5-1,NA,TRBJ1-2,CASSLAGQGDGYTF,TGCGCCAGCAGCTTGGCCGGGCAGGGCGATGGCTACACCTTC
NA,TRBV3-1/TRBV3-2,NA,TRBJ1-6,CASSQGPGNTNSPLHF,TGTGCCAGCAGCCAAGGACCCGGGAACACTAATTCACCCCTCCACTTT
NA,TRBV2,NA,TRBJ1-1,CASSDQTTGRKEAFF,TGTGCCAGCAGTGATCAGACGACAGGCCGAAAGGAAGCTTTCTTT
NA,TRBV6-4,NA,TRBJ2-3,CASSDQTSTDTQYF,TGTGCCAGCAGTGACCAAACTAGCACAGATACGCAGTATTTT
NA,TRBV5-1,NA,TRBJ1-1,CASSLSGALNTEAFF,TGCGCCAGCAGCTTGAGTGGGGCGTTGAACACTGAAGCTTTCTTT
NA,TRBV6-6,TRBD1,TRBJ2-2,CASRRTGTANTGELFF,TGTGCCAGCAGACGAACCGGGACAGCAAACACCGGGGAGCTGTTTTTT
NA,TRBV19,TRBD2,TRBJ2-1,CASSIGGGALDEQFF,TGTGCCAGTAGTATCGGCGGGGGGGCCTTAGATGAGCAGTTCTTC